The 7 T cell receptor beta chains in this list originate from one sample, sequenced in a study of early stage breast cancer tumors. Measured with immunoSEQ multiplex PCR; TCRdb has only the in-frame clones, and not every one. Seen here are about 53,000 clones, about 89% observed once, and the top ten hold 4.5% to 5%. The sample was blood. Receptors originate from a person between 70 and 80 years old with breast cancer.

The chain recombines TRBV19 with TRBJ2-1, with 13 nucleotides matching TRBD2. With 5 bases clipped from V and 0 bases from J, the junction kept 7 bases outside the gene matches. Looked up from germline, CDR1 is LNHDA and CDR2 is SQIVND (reference sequence). There are 18 residues in the CDR3. This CDR3 reads CASSGLAGAPSSYNEQFF. CDR3 sequence (DNA): TGTGCCAGTAGTGGACTAGCGGGGGCCCCGAGCTCCTACAATGAGCAGTTCTTC.

J is TRBJ1-5 and V is TRBV18; TRBD1 aligns across 10 bases. J was trimmed by 5 bases and V by 7 bases; bases with no gene match: 5. CDR3 length: 14 residues. Germline CDR1 KGHSH, CDR2 LQKENI. CDR3 sequence: CASYRDRGDQPQHF. The CDR3 bases are TGTGCCAGCTACCGGGACAGGGGAGATCAGCCCCAGCATTTT.

The chain has TRBV6-1 and TRBJ1-5, with 7 bases lining up with TRBD1. Germline V lookup: CDR1 MNHNS, CDR2 SASEGT. This CDR3 contains 15 residues. V was clipped by 6 bases and J by 9 bases; unmatched bases: 14. CDR3 residues: CASSPDRDSLRPQHF. In DNA form, the CDR3 reads TGTGCCAGCAGCCCTGACCGGGACAGTCTAAGGCCCCAGCATTTT.

V gene TRBV30 combines with J gene TRBJ1-6; the D gene is possibly TRBD1 (6 bases). Between the trimmed V and J ends, which lost 3 bases and 0 bases, there was a span of 15 bases. Looked up from germline, CDR1 is GTSNPN and CDR2 is SVGIG (reference sequence). The CDR3 contains 17 residues. The CDR3 nucleotides read TGTGCCTGGAGACCCGGGACACTTAGCTCCTATAATTCACCCCTCCACTTT. It specifies CAWRPGTLSSYNSPLHF.

This sequence joins TRBV30 and TRBJ1-5; possible D gene TRBD1, 5 bases. The CDR3 has 13 amino acids. Germline CDR1 reads GTSNPN; CDR2 reads SVGIG (reference sequence). The V and J ends lost 0 bases and 4 bases respectively, with 7 bases between them. CDR3 coding DNA: TGTGCCTGGAGTGTACAGGTTAATCAGCCCCAGCATTTT. Protein product: CAWSVQVNQPQHF.

The genes are TRBV4-2 and TRBJ2-3, with TRBD2 matching 11 bases. Trimming took 4 bases from V and 1 from J; bases not matched to a gene: 10. Germline-derived CDR1 and CDR2 are LGHNA and YNFKEQ. The CDR3 covers 18 residues. Here the CDR3 reads CASSREELAGEGTDTQYF. The DNA of the CDR3 is TGTGCCAGCAGCCGGGAGGAACTAGCGGGAGAGGGCACAGATACGCAGTATTTT.

This chain connects TRBV27 to TRBJ1-2; D is undetermined. CDR1 MNHEY and CDR2 SMNVEV come from the germline V gene (reference sequence). V shed 6 bases and J shed 7 bases, with 3 bases lying between them. The CDR3 is 9 residues long. The CDR3 sequence: CASRRGYTF. The CDR3 nucleotides read TGTGCCAGCAGGCGTGGCTACACCTTC.